A selection of T cell receptor beta chains follows, all from one sample in a study of shared clonotypes between healthy human individuals. TCRdb's copy holds only in-frame clones and misses some; the assay was immunoSEQ multiplex PCR. Here the sample spans 2 million to 3 million clones, over 85% being singletons. The sequencing input was naive CD4+ T cells from PBMCs. Every receptor here comes from a young man in good health. Some clones in this sample may be carry-over from other donors' samples. The CDR3 runs from the conserved cysteine through the conserved F or W. The order of the fields is D gene, V gene, J gene, clone size, CDR3 DNA, CDR3 protein. D genes are given only for firm matches. Expanded clones get a size class; other rows say once, few or many, or leave the size out.

NA,TRBV30,TRBJ1-6,NA,TGTGCCTGGAGTGTACGGGGCCGATATAATTCACCCCTCCACTTT,CAWSVRGRYNSPLHF
TRBD2,TRBV5-1,TRBJ2-1,NA,TGCGCCAGCAGCTTACATATAGCGGGAGGCTACAATGAGCAGTTCTTC,CASSLHIAGGYNEQFF
TRBD1,TRBV29-1,TRBJ1-1,NA,TGCAGCGTAGAAAGAACCGGGACAGGGGGCCGGTGGGAGAGAGCTTTCTTT,CSVERTGTGGRWERAFF
NA,TRBV28,TRBJ2-1,NA,TGTGCGGCGGCCCCCTCCTACAATGAGCAGTTCTTC,CAAAPSYNEQFF
NA,TRBV5-6,TRBJ1-2,NA,TGTGCCAGCAGCTTGAAATGGACGGAGGGCTACACCTTC,CASSLKWTEGYTF
NA,TRBV9,TRBJ1-3,NA,TGTGCCAGCACCCCAGACAGCTCTGGAAACACCATATATTTT,CASTPDSSGNTIYF
NA,TRBV9,TRBJ2-5,NA,TGTGCCAGCAGCCCGCGGACGGGGACCGAAGAGACCCAGTACTTC,CASSPRTGTEETQYF
NA,TRBV11-2,TRBJ1-1,once,TGTGCCAGCAGCGCCCTCAGGCCCCTGCGAGCTTTCTTT,CASSALRPLRAFF
NA,TRBV5-1,TRBJ1-2,NA,TGCGCCAGCAGCCCCCTTGGCAGCGACTATGGCTACACCTTC,CASSPLGSDYGYTF
TRBD1,TRBV28,TRBJ1-4,NA,TGTGCCAGCAGTATTGGACAGGGAAATGAAAAACTGTTTTTT,CASSIGQGNEKLFF
TRBD1,TRBV28,TRBJ1-5,NA,TGTGCCAGCAGTTCAGACAGGGTGATCAATCAGCCCCAGCATTTT,CASSSDRVINQPQHF
TRBD1,TRBV5-6,TRBJ1-1,NA,TGTGCCAGCAGCTTGAGGACAGGGGTCGATTTCTTT,CASSLRTGVDFF
NA,TRBV19,TRBJ2-7,NA,TGTGCCAGTAGTATTGATGGTCCGGGGAATACCTACGAGCAGTACTTC,CASSIDGPGNTYEQYF
NA,TRBV28,TRBJ1-4,NA,TGTGCCAGCAGTTTAGACGGAGAAAAACTGTTTTTT,CASSLDGEKLFF
NA,TRBV10-3,TRBJ2-2,NA,TGTGCCATCGGCGCGACTGCGAACACCGGGGAGCTGTTTTTT,CAIGATANTGELFF
TRBD1,TRBV6-5,TRBJ2-1,NA,TGTGCCAGCAGTTACGACAGGGCCTCCTACAATGAGCAGTTCTTC,CASSYDRASYNEQFF
NA,TRBV10-1,TRBJ1-1,NA,TGCGCCAGCAGTGGCAGTTGGAACACTGAAGCTTTCTTT,CASSGSWNTEAFF
TRBD2,TRBV18,TRBJ2-1,once,TGTGCCAGCTCACCACGGCGGGAGGGAGGGAATGAGCAGTTCTTC,CASSPRREGGNEQFF
NA,TRBV7-8,TRBJ2-5,NA,TGTGCCAGCAGCCCCAGGACAGTTATGGAGACCCAGTACTTC,CASSPRTVMETQYF
NA,TRBV6-6,TRBJ2-2,NA,TGTGCCAGCAGTTACTCCAACAGCCGGACCGGGGAGCTGTTTTTT,CASSYSNSRTGELFF
NA,TRBV15,TRBJ1-5,NA,TGTGCCACCAGCACCCTCGATCAGCCCCAGCATTTT,CATSTLDQPQHF
NA,TRBV5-1,TRBJ2-7,NA,TGCGCCAGCAGCTTGGAGTACTACTACGAGCAGTACTTC,CASSLEYYYEQYF
NA,TRBV29-1,TRBJ1-4,NA,TGCAGCGCCGGACAGAGTAATAATGAAAAACTGTTTTTT,CSAGQSNNEKLFF
NA,TRBV4-3,TRBJ1-2,NA,TGCGCCAGCAGCCAGGGCAGGGACTATGGCTACACCTTC,CASSQGRDYGYTF
NA,TRBV21-1,TRBJ2-5,NA,TGTGCCAGCAGCAACAGGGTCCAAGAGACCCAGTACTTC,CASSNRVQETQYF
NA,TRBV5-1,TRBJ1-1,NA,TGCGCCAGCAGCTTGTTCGGCCAGTCCCGTAACACTGAAGCTTTCTTT,CASSLFGQSRNTEAFF
NA,TRBV10-2,TRBJ2-1,NA,TGCGCCAGCAGTGACCTTCTAGACCCCTCCCGAAATGAGCAGTTCTTC,CASSDLLDPSRNEQFF
NA,TRBV18,TRBJ1-5,NA,TGTGCCAGCTCACCCCAGGGGAATAGGGATCAGCCCCAGCATTTT,CASSPQGNRDQPQHF
NA,TRBV19,TRBJ1-2,NA,TGTGCCAGTTTTCGGTACAATGGCTACACCTTC,CASFRYNGYTF
NA,TRBV28,TRBJ2-5,NA,TGTGCCAGCAGTTTTGAAGGGGCCACAGAGACCCAGTACTTC,CASSFEGATETQYF
TRBD1,TRBV5-5,TRBJ1-1,NA,TGTGCCAGCAGCTCCTTGACAGGGGAAGGGCAGAACACTGAAGCTTTCTTT,CASSSLTGEGQNTEAFF
TRBD2,TRBV5-1,TRBJ2-3,once,TGCGCCAGCAGCTTGGTTGGCGCGGGAGGCGGGGCAGATACGCAGTATTTT,CASSLVGAGGGADTQYF
NA,TRBV6-1,TRBJ2-7,NA,TGTGCCAGCATGTCGGTAGGCGAGCAGTACTTC,CASMSVGEQYF
TRBD2,TRBV11-2,TRBJ2-7,NA,TGTGCCAGCAGCCCAACTAGCGGGAGTTCTCTCCACGAGCAGTACTTC,CASSPTSGSSLHEQYF
NA,TRBV7-9,TRBJ2-3,NA,TGTGCCAGCAGCTTCGCTCCCGGGGCCGGGACAGATACGCAGTATTTT,CASSFAPGAGTDTQYF
TRBD2,TRBV4-1,TRBJ2-7,NA,TGCGCCAGCAGCCACCCTAGCGGTAAATACGAGCAGTATTTC,CASSHPSGKYEQYF